A selection of T cell receptor beta chains follows, all from one sample in a study of blood T cells in healthy people across ages. TCRdb processed the 5' RACE reads anew with MiXCR; each CDR3 protein has one entry. This table holds about 1.4 million distinct CDR3 sequences, almost 60% found once. Sequences were obtained from blood. These receptors came from a man aged 18 to 35 in good health. CDR3s include the opening cysteine and the closing phenylalanine or tryptophan. The order of the fields is clone size, CDR3 length, J gene, V gene, D gene, CDR3 DNA, CDR3 protein. The D gene is left open where the match is weak. Part of the rows lack a size; the others show once, few, many or a class for expanded clones.

>.|15|TRBJ2-1|TRBV29-1|.
TGCAGCGTTGAATATGCGGGGCTTCACTACAATGAGCAGTTCTTC
CSVEYAGLHYNEQFF
>once|14|TRBJ2-5|TRBV6-1|.
TGTGCCAGCAGTGGAGGACACTTTCAAGAGACCCAGTACTTC
CASSGGHFQETQYF
>.|18|TRBJ1-6|TRBV19|.
TGTGCCAGTAGTATCCCCCCACGCGGGACGGGCGATAATTCACCCCTCCACTTT
CASSIPPRGTGDNSPLHF
>.|16|TRBJ2-6|TRBV7-2|.
TGTGCCAGCAGCATTAGAGGGTTTGCCGGGGCCAACATCCTGACTTTC
CASSIRGFAGANILTF
>.|12|TRBJ2-1|TRBV28|.
TGTGCCAGCAGGCAGGACAGAGTCCGGGAGTTCTTC
CASRQDRVREFF
>.|14|TRBJ1-3|TRBV6-2/TRBV6-3|.
TGTGCCAGCGGACGGACAGACTCTGGAAACACCATATATTTT
CASGRTDSGNTIYF
>.|13|TRBJ2-2|TRBV29-1|.
TGCAGCATGCAGGGCCACAACACCGGGGAGCTGTTTTTT
CSMQGHNTGELFF
>.|19|TRBJ2-2|TRBV4-2|TRBD2
TGTGCCAGCAGCCACTACTGGCGGGAGATAATCAAGAACACCGGGGAGCTGTTTTTT
CASSHYWREIIKNTGELFF
>once|13|TRBJ2-1|TRBV20-1|.
TGCAGTGCAATCTCTTACAGGGTTAATGAGCAGTTCTTC
CSAISYRVNEQFF
>few|13|TRBJ2-5|TRBV4-2|.
TGTGCCAGCAGCCAAGATGGGGGGCGTGAGCAGTACTTC
CASSQDGGREQYF
>.|16|TRBJ1-5|TRBV21-1|.
TGTGCCAGCAGCAAAGCGCTTAGGGGGCTCAATCAGCCCCAGCATTTT
CASSKALRGLNQPQHF
>.|16|TRBJ2-3|TRBV13|TRBD1
TGTGCCAGCAGCACCCCCGGGACAGGGAGGTCAGATACGCAGTATTTT
CASSTPGTGRSDTQYF
>few|14|TRBJ2-6|TRBV9|.
TGTGCCAGCAGCGTACGTTCTGGGGCCAACGTCCTGACTTTC
CASSVRSGANVLTF
>.|13|TRBJ2-7|TRBV25-1|.
TGTGCCAGCAGCGATAATCGGGGCAGCGAGCAGTACTTC
CASSDNRGSEQYF
>once|14|TRBJ2-3|TRBV6-4|TRBD2
TGTGCCAGCAGTGAAGGACTAGCGGGTGTTACGCAGTATTTT
CASSEGLAGVTQYF
>.|14|TRBJ1-2|TRBV27|.
TGTGCCAGCAGTTCAGGGAGGAAGGGCTATGGCTACACCTTC
CASSSGRKGYGYTF
>many|13|TRBJ1-2|TRBV30|.
TGTGCCTGGAGTGTACAGGCTAACTATGGCTACACCTTC
CAWSVQANYGYTF
>.|12|TRBJ1-2|TRBV7-9|.
TGTGCCAGCAGCTTCTGGGCGCAGGGCTACACCTTC
CASSFWAQGYTF